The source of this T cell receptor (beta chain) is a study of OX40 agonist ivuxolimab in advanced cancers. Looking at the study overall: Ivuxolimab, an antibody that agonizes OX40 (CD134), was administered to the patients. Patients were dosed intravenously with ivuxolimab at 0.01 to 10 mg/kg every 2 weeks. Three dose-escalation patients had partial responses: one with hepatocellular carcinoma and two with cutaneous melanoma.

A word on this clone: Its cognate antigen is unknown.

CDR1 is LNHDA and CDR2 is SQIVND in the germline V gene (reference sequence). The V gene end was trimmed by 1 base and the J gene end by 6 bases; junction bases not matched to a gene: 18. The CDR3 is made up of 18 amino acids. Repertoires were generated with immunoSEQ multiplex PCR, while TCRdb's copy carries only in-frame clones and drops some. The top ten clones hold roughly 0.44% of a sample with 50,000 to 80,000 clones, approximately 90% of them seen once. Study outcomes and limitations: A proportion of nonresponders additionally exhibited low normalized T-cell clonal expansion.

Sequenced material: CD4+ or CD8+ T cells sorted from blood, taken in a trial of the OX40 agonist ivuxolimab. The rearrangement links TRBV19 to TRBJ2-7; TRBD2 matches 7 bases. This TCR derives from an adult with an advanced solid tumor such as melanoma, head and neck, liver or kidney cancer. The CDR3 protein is CASSIAYPDRGRDLEQYF. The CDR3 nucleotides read TGTGCCAGTAGTATAGCCTACCCGGACCGCGGGAGAGATCTCGAGCAGTACTTC.